The clone carrying this T cell receptor (beta chain) occurred once. Its matching antigen is unknown. Germline assignment: CDR1 SGHAT and CDR2 FQNNGV. The CDR3 contains 17 residues. J lost 2 bases, V lost 4 bases, and 11 bases had no gene match. The data were taken from a study of shared clonotypes between healthy human individuals. Points from the study as a whole: Clonotype sharing levels among donors were expected to vary with sequencing depth.

Clones were read by immunoSEQ multiplex PCR, and TCRdb kept only the in-frame ones, dropping some. Of 2 million to 2.5 million clones listed, 90% to 96% are singletons. J is TRBJ2-3 and V is TRBV11-2, with 8 bases lining up with TRBD1. Sequencing was done on a sample of naive CD4+ T cells sorted from blood. The subset is: CD45RA+ positively selected. The receptor comes from a man aged 18 to 29 in good health. CDR3 in amino acids: CASSSRQGTATTDTQYF. DNA of the CDR3: TGTGCCAGCAGCTCTCGACAGGGGACCGCCACCACAGATACGCAGTATTTT.